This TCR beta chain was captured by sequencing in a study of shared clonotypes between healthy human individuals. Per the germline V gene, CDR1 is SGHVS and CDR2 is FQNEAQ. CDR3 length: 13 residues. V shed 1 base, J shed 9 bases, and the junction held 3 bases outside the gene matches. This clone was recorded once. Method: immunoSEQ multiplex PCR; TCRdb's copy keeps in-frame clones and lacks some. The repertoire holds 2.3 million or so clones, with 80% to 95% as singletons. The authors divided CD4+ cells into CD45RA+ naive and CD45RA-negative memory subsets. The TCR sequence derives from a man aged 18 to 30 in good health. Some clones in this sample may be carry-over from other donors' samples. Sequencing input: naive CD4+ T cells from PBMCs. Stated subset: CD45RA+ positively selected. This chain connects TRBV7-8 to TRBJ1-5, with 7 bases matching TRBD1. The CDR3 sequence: CASSLGDRGPQHF. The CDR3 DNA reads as TGTGCCAGCAGCTTAGGGGACAGAGGGCCCCAGCATTTT.